This T cell receptor beta chain came from a study of response to subunit inactivated influenza vaccine. Study findings and constraints: Authors suggested each seasonal influenza vaccination recruits few new T cells.

This clonotype was seen only a few times. Its antigen is as yet unknown. Each CDR3 protein gets one entry after TCRdb re-called the RT-PCR reads with MiXCR. The table records 450,000 to 700,000 distinct CDR3 sequences, 14% of them present only once. The CDR3 length is 16 residues. Germline-derived CDR1 and CDR2 are SGHVS and FQNEAQ. Losses at the gene ends were 7 bases for V and 2 bases for J; bases not matched to a gene: 13. The rearrangement joins TRBV7-8 to TRBJ2-5; 7 nucleotides agree with TRBD2. This sequence was found in a man in his fifties or sixties who received an inactivated influenza vaccine. The sample was PBMCs from blood, taken 12 days after vaccination. The CDR3 here is CASTLLWLAVQETQYF. CDR3 nucleotide sequence: TGTGCCAGCACTCTACTGTGGCTAGCGGTACAAGAGACCCAGTACTTC.